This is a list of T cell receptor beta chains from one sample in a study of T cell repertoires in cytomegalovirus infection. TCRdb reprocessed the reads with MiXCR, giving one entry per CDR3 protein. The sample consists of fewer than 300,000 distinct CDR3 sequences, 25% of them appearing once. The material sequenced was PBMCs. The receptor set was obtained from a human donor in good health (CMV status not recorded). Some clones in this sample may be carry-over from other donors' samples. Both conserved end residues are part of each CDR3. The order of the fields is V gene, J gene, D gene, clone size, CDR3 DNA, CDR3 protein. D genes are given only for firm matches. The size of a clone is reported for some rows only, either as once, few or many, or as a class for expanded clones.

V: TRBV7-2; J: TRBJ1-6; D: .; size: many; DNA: TGTGCCAGCAGCCTCGTTGGGGGGGACCTTTTTAATTCACCCCTCCACTTT; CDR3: CASSLVGGDLFNSPLHF
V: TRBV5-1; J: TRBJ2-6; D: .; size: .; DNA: TGCGCCAGCAGCTTAACCTCAGGGAGCTCTGGGGCCAACGTCCTGACTTTC; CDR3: CASSLTSGSSGANVLTF
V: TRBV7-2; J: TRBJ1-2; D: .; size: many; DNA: TGTGCCAGCAGCTTAGACAGCAGGGTTTACACCTTC; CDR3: CASSLDSRVYTF
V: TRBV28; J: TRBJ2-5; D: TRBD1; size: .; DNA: TGTGCCAGCACCACCCCGACAGGGGTAATTGAGACCCAGTACTTC; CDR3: CASTTPTGVIETQYF
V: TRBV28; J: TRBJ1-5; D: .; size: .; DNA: TGTGCCAGCACCCCAGGGGCCTTGGAGCCCCAGCATTTT; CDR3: CASTPGALEPQHF
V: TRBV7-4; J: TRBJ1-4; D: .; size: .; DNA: TGTGCCAGCAGCTTAGAGGGACCCCGTCGAAATGAAAAACTGTTTTTT; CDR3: CASSLEGPRRNEKLFF
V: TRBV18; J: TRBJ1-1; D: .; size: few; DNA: TGTGCCAGCTCACAAAAAAGATTACGGGGGGGGGGGACTGAAGCTTTCTTT; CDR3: CASSQKRLRGGGTEAFF
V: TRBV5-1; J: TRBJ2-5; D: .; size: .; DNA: TGCGCCAGCAGACAGACAGAGCAAGAGACCCAGTACTTC; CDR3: CASRQTEQETQYF
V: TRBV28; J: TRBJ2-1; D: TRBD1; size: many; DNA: TGTGCCAGCAGTCCCACTACAGGGGTACGGTACAATGAGCAGTTCTTC; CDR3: CASSPTTGVRYNEQFF
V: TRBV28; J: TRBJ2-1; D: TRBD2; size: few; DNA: TGTGCCAGCAGTTTTCCGGGGGGGCCTGCGCAGTTCTTC; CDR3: CASSFPGGPAQFF
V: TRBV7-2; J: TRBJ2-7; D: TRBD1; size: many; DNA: TGTGCCAGCAGCTGGCCGGGACAGGGGCGTCGAGAGCAGTACTTC; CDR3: CASSWPGQGRREQYF
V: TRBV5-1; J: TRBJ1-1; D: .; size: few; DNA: TGCGCCAGCAGCTTGGAGGGATTCGGCACTGAAGCTTTCTTT; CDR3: CASSLEGFGTEAFF
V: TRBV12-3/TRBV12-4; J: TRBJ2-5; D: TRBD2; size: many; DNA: TGTGCCAGCAGGCGACTAGCGGGAGGAGGAGAGACCCAGTACTTC; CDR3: CASRRLAGGGETQYF
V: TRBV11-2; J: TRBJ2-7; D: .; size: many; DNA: TGTGCCAGCAGCTTAGATCCCGGACCGTTGGGGCAGTACTTC; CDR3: CASSLDPGPLGQYF
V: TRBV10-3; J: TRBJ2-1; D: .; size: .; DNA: TGTGCCATCAGCATAGGACAGCTCTCCTACAATGAGCAGTTCTTC; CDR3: CAISIGQLSYNEQFF
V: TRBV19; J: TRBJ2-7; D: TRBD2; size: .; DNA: TGTGCCAGTAGTATCGGGACTAGCGGGAGGGGAGAGCAGTACTTC; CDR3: CASSIGTSGRGEQYF
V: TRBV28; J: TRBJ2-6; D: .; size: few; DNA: TGTGCCAGCAGTTTACCCCCCGCCAACGTCCTGACTTTC; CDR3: CASSLPPANVLTF
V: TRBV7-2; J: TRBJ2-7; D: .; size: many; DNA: TGTGCCAGCAGCTCCGGACAGGGGTCGCGGGAGGGCTACGAGCAGTACTTC; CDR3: CASSSGQGSREGYEQYF